Following are 28 T cell receptor beta chains from one sample sequenced in a study of T cell responses to AZD1222 COVID-19 vaccine. The method was immunoSEQ multiplex PCR; TCRdb's version includes in-frame clones alone and lacks a portion of them. This table has about 150,000 clones, 80% to 95% appearing once. The sequences come from peripheral blood, collected on day 0 of MenACWY control vaccination. These receptor sequences come from an adult in good health.

V and J are TRBV3-1 (or the pseudogene TRBV3-2) and TRBJ1-1; 7 bases map to TRBD1. CDR1 and CDR2 (germline): LGHDT, YNNKEL (reference sequence). This CDR3 has 15 residues. Trimming at V came to 2 bases and at J to 0 bases, leaving 3 bases not matched to a gene. DNA for the CDR3: TGTGCCAGCAGCCAATCACAGGGGTTGAACACTGAAGCTTTCTTT. It yields the protein CASSQSQGLNTEAFF.

This chain links TRBV27 with TRBJ2-7, with D unclear. The CDR3 length is 18 residues. Germline V gene data show CDR1 as MNHEY and CDR2 as SMNVEV (reference sequence). V dropped 2 bases and J dropped 5 bases, with 25 bases sitting between them. CDR3 sequence: CASSLMPISRLKPNEQYF. The CDR3 nucleotides read TGTGCCAGCAGTTTAATGCCAATCTCACGTTTAAAACCTAACGAGCAGTACTTC.

The chain has TRBV9 and TRBJ1-2; possible D gene TRBD1, 5 bases. Germline V CDR1 and CDR2: SGDLS, YYNGEE. V lost 4 bases, J lost 7 bases, and 11 bases lay in between. The CDR3 has 12 residues. The CDR3 DNA reads TGTGCCAGCAGCCAAGACAGTTTTGGCTACACCTTC. It yields the protein CASSQDSFGYTF.

V is TRBV10-1 and J is TRBJ2-2; D not resolved. Germline lookup yields CDR1 WNHNN and CDR2 SYGVQD (reference sequence). Trimming shortened V by 3 bases and J by 7 bases, and 6 bases separated the two germline ends. The CDR3 totals 12 residues. The chain's CDR3 is CASSDRSGELFF. The CDR3 DNA sequence: TGCGCCAGCAGTGACCGCAGCGGGGAGCTGTTTTTT.

V usage is TRBV2 and J usage is TRBJ1-5; TRBD1 matches at 12 bases. The trim removed 5 bases at V and 2 bases at J, leaving 10 bases unmatched. Germline loops: CDR1 SNHLY, CDR2 FYNNEI. The CDR3 contains 18 residues. CDR3 nucleotide sequence: TGTGCCAGCAGTTTGCCGGGACAGGGGGCTGTGCGCAATCAGCCCCAGCATTTT. It encodes CASSLPGQGAVRNQPQHF. The full variable domain, its missing parts supplied by reference TRBV2 and TRBJ1-5, is EPEVTQTPSHQVTQMGQEVILRCVPISNHLYFYWYRQILGQKVEFLVSFYNNEISEKSEIFDDQFSVERPDGSNFTLKIRSTKLEDSAMYFCASSLPGQGAVRNQPQHFGDGTRLSIL.

There are a few counts of this clone. The CDR3 sequence: CAWEALGQGDTEAFF. CDR3 nucleotides: TGTGCCTGGGAGGCTCTGGGACAGGGAGACACTGAAGCTTTCTTT. The V call is TRBV30, the J call TRBJ1-1; the match to TRBD1 covers 9 bases. CDR1 is GTSNPN, CDR2 SVGIG, per germline (reference sequence). V gave up 5 bases and J gave up 3 bases; unmatched junction bases: 10. The length of the CDR3 is 15 residues.

The chain is built from TRBV29-1 and TRBJ1-1; D uncertain. This CDR3 is built from 13 residues. V dropped 8 bases and J dropped 2 bases, with 15 bases sitting between them. Germline V gene sequence: CDR1 SQVTM, CDR2 ANQGSEA. The CDR3 DNA is TGCAGCATGGGCGGGCAGACCAACACTGAAGCTTTCTTT. Translation: CSMGGQTNTEAFF. The whole variable domain, remainder taken from reference TRBV29-1 and TRBJ1-1, is SAVISQKPSRDICQRGTSLTIQCQVDSQVTMMFWYRQQPGQSLTLIATANQGSEATYESGFVIDKFPISRPNLTFSTLTVSNMSPEDSSIYLCSMGGQTNTEAFFGQGTRLTVV.

The chain carries TRBV9 and TRBJ2-5; D not certain. V lost 1 base, J lost 5 bases, and 9 bases lay in between. The CDR3 spans 13 residues. The germline CDR1 and CDR2 sequences are SGDLS and YYNGEE. The CDR3 here is CASSVSGRETQYF. The CDR3 coding sequence is TGTGCCAGCAGCGTATCGGGCCGGGAGACCCAGTACTTC.

This chain links TRBV25-1 with TRBJ1-4, with 7 bases aligning to TRBD1. Germline CDR1 reads MGHDK; CDR2 reads SYGVNS. The CDR3 runs 17 residues. With 5 bases clipped from V and 4 bases from J, the junction kept 13 bases outside the gene matches. CDR3 protein: CASSPLDREPNNEKLFF. Here the CDR3 DNA reads TGTGCCAGCAGTCCTCTCGACAGGGAGCCCAATAATGAAAAACTGTTTTTT.

The rearrangement joins TRBV19 to TRBJ1-4; no clear D. Germline loops: CDR1 LNHDA, CDR2 SQIVND (reference sequence). The CDR3 sequence is 14 residues long. Trimming removed 3 bases at V and 5 bases at J, with 10 bases between. DNA for the CDR3: TGTGCCAGTAGTATCTGGCAGGTGAATGAAAAACTGTTTTTT. It encodes CASSIWQVNEKLFF. The whole variable domain, remainder taken from reference TRBV19 and TRBJ1-4, is DGGITQSPKYLFRKEGQNVTLSCEQNLNHDAMYWYRQDPGQGLRLIYYSQIVNDFQKGDIAEGYSVSREKKESFPLTVTSAQKNPTAFYLCASSIWQVNEKLFFGSGTQLSVL.

The chain carries TRBV3-1 (or the pseudogene TRBV3-2) and TRBJ1-2, with TRBD1 as a possible D gene (5 bases). The CDR3 sequence is 15 residues long. Germline-derived CDR1 and CDR2 are LGHDT and YNNKEL (reference sequence). V lost 1 base to trimming and J lost 9 bases, with 18 bases between them. The CDR3 DNA reads TGTGCCAGCAGCCAAGTGGGGGAAGCAGCAGGTAGCTACACCTTC. Its translation: CASSQVGEAAGSYTF.

This clone was seen more than once but under ten times. The gene calls are TRBV6-1 and TRBJ2-1; TRBD2 aligns across 16 bases. The length of the CDR3 is 16 residues. The germline gives CDR1 MNHNS, CDR2 SASEGT. The V segment lost 4 bases and the J segment 8 bases; nucleotides outside the gene matches: 5. The CDR3, as DNA: TGTGCCAGCAGTGCCGGGACTAGCGGGAGGGCCGATGAGCAGTTCTTC. This gives the protein CASSAGTSGRADEQFF.

The CDR3 DNA follows: TGTGCCAGCAGCTTGAGGGGCGACTATGGCTACACCTTC. It is translated as CASSLRGDYGYTF. The chain couples TRBV5-4 to TRBJ1-2, with D tentatively TRBD1 (5 bases). Trimming cost V 1 base and J 3 bases, with 7 bases left between them. CDR1 and CDR2 (germline): SGHNT, YYREEE (reference sequence). The CDR3 is 13 residues long. Combining the CDR3 with reference TRBV5-4 and TRBJ1-2 gives the whole variable domain ETGVTQSPTHLIKTRGQQVTLRCSSQSGHNTVSWYQQALGQGPQFIFQYYREEENGRGNFPPRFSGLQFPNYSSELNVNALELDDSALYLCASSLRGDYGYTFGSGTRLTVV.

This chain links TRBV3-1 (or the pseudogene TRBV3-2) with TRBJ1-6; a weak D match, TRBD1 (5 bases). The CDR3 is 18 residues long. CDR1 is LGHDT, CDR2 YNNKEL, per germline (reference sequence). The V end lost 3 bases, the J end lost 7 bases, and 22 bases lay between the germline ends. In nucleotides, the CDR3 is TGTGCCAGCAGCCATGGCTTAACCGGGACGTCCAAAAATTCACCCCTCCACTTT. Its translation is CASSHGLTGTSKNSPLHF.

This clone showed up just a few times. V and J are TRBV7-9 and TRBJ1-3; D remains ambiguous. Germline loops: CDR1 SEHNR, CDR2 FQNEAQ (reference sequence). The CDR3 contains 16 residues. V gave up 5 bases and J gave up 0 bases, with 14 bases separating them. CDR3 sequence reads: CASSHRLTSSGNTIYF. Written as DNA, the CDR3 is TGTGCCAGCAGCCACCGACTCACGAGCTCTGGAAACACCATATATTTT. The full variable domain, with the rest looked up from reference TRBV7-9 and TRBJ1-3, is DTGVSQNPRHKITKRGQNVTFRCDPISEHNRLYWYRQTLGQGPEFLTYFQNEAQLEKSRLLSDRFSAERPKGSFSTLEIQRTEQGDSAMYLCASSHRLTSSGNTIYFGEGSWLTVV.

The chain uses TRBV2 and TRBJ1-1, with D tentatively TRBD1 (6 bases). V lost 4 bases, J lost 0 bases, and 12 bases lay in between. The CDR3 length is 15 residues. The germline gives CDR1 SNHLY, CDR2 FYNNEI. In nucleotides, the CDR3 is TGTGCCAGCAGTGGCGCCAACAGGGTGAACACTGAAGCTTTCTTT. Amino acid sequence: CASSGANRVNTEAFF.

The V call is TRBV6-1, the J call TRBJ2-7; TRBD2 matches 8 bases. The V gene end was trimmed by 3 bases and the J gene end by 4 bases; junction bases not matched to a gene: 5. The germline CDR1 and CDR2 sequences are MNHNS and SASEGT. The CDR3 is 14 amino acids. For the CDR3, the DNA is TGTGCCAGCAGTGAGGCGGGGGGAAATTACGAGCAGTACTTC. It specifies CASSEAGGNYEQYF.

CDR3 sequence: CASGNGGSNYGYTF. As DNA, the CDR3 is TGCGCCAGCGGCAACGGAGGAAGTAACTATGGCTACACCTTC. The V and J genes are TRBV5-1 and TRBJ1-2; no reliable D call. V was trimmed by 7 bases and J by 1 base, leaving 14 bases between them. Germline CDR1 reads SGHRS; CDR2 reads YFSETQ. This CDR3 is built from 14 residues.

The chain employs TRBV9 and TRBJ1-5, with a possible D match to TRBD1 (5 bases). The germline V gene encodes CDR1 SGDLS and CDR2 YYNGEE. V gave up 4 bases and J gave up 6 bases, with 17 bases separating them. The CDR3 has 15 residues. CDR3 sequence reads: CASSPQEGFGQPQHF. In DNA form, the CDR3 reads TGTGCCAGCAGCCCCCAGGAGGGGTTTGGTCAGCCCCAGCATTTT.

The chain links TRBV2 to TRBJ1-5, with 7 bases identical to TRBD1. This CDR3 region has 14 residues. Losses at the gene ends were 7 bases for V and 3 bases for J; bases not matched to a gene: 6. Germline CDR1 and CDR2: SNHLY and FYNNEI. The chain's CDR3 is CASTRDRDNQPQHF. The CDR3, as DNA: TGTGCCAGCACTAGGGACAGAGACAATCAGCCCCAGCATTTT.

This clone has only a few counts. The V gene is TRBV2, the J gene TRBJ1-4; a possible D gene is TRBD1 (6 bases). Germline V gives CDR1 SNHLY, CDR2 FYNNEI. This CDR3 region has 13 residues. V was trimmed by 6 bases and J by 7 bases, leaving 12 bases between them. The CDR3 protein is CASRGGWGEKLFF. As DNA, the CDR3 is TGTGCCAGCAGGGGGGGCTGGGGTGAAAAACTGTTTTTT.

V is TRBV6-5 and J is TRBJ1-4; D call uncertain. The CDR3 is made up of 14 amino acids. The germline V and J ends were trimmed by 6 bases and 0 bases, with 8 bases remaining between them. Germline-derived CDR1 and CDR2 are MNHEY and SVGAGI. CDR3 coding DNA: TGTGCCAGCAGAAGAGTTGCAACTAATGAAAAACTGTTTTTT. Translating gives CASRRVATNEKLFF.

The chain recombines TRBV12-3 or TRBV12-4 with TRBJ2-7; D is unresolved. This CDR3 contains 13 residues. The ends were cut back, 2 bases at V and 6 bases at J, with 11 bases in the middle. CDR3 sequence reads: CASSLRILVEQYF. CDR3 in DNA: TGTGCCAGCAGTTTACGGATATTGGTCGAGCAGTACTTC.

The V and J genes are TRBV7-6 and TRBJ2-1; TRBD1 is a possible D gene (7 bases). Germline V gene data show CDR1 as SGHVS and CDR2 as FNYEAQ. V was clipped by 0 bases and J by 4 bases, with 28 bases between them. The CDR3 covers 21 residues. CDR3 nucleotides: TGTGCCAGCAGCTTAGCCAGGGGGTTTTCGGGGGCTACACGGAGATACAATGAGCAGTTCTTC. It yields the protein CASSLARGFSGATRRYNEQFF.

The J gene is TRBJ2-3, the V gene TRBV19; 15 bases match TRBD2. This CDR3 spans 17 amino acids. The ends lost 5 bases at V and 6 bases at J; junction bases unmatched: 9. Germline V gives CDR1 LNHDA, CDR2 SQIVND (reference sequence). The CDR3 sequence is CASSHTRTSGRGDTQYF. The DNA of the CDR3 is TGTGCCAGTAGTCATACCCGGACTAGCGGGAGGGGGGATACGCAGTATTTT.

V usage is TRBV27 and J usage is TRBJ1-6; D possibly corresponds to TRBD1 (6 bases). This CDR3 region has 19 residues. V was pared by 8 bases and J by 0 bases, with 23 bases between. The germline gives CDR1 MNHEY, CDR2 SMNVEV (reference sequence). In nucleotides, the CDR3 is TGTGCCAGCTCCCTCAGTTGGGACACCCTTAGCTCCTATAATTCACCCCTCCACTTT. This translates into CASSLSWDTLSSYNSPLHF.

The CDR3 sequence is CASSVDVGGAETQYF. Here the CDR3 DNA reads TGTGCCAGCAGCGTAGACGTCGGGGGGGCTGAGACCCAGTACTTC. The chain is built from TRBV9 and TRBJ2-5, with TRBD2 identical over 8 bases. This CDR3 has 15 amino acids. Trimming at V came to 0 bases and at J to 5 bases, leaving 6 bases not matched to a gene. The germline CDR1 and CDR2 sequences are SGDLS and YYNGEE.

This clone was detected only once. The V and J genes are TRBV12-3 or TRBV12-4 and TRBJ2-7; D uncertain. The CDR3 has 11 residues. V was shortened by 7 bases and J by 6 bases, with 10 bases between the two germline ends. CDR3 coding DNA: TGTGCCAGCACTAACCGGGCCGAGCAGTACTTC. It translates to CASTNRAEQYF.